This T cell receptor (beta chain) was recorded in a study of T cell responses to AZD1222 COVID-19 vaccine. Data came from immunoSEQ multiplex PCR; TCRdb stores just in-frame clones and leaves some out. The sample has some 87,000 clones; 75% to 90% are singletons. CDR1 is SNHLY, CDR2 FYNNEI, per germline. The CDR3 sequence is 14 residues long. The junction had 4 bases not matched to a gene; V was cut back by 8 bases and J by 0 bases. The clonotype comes from an adult in good health. The sample consisted of peripheral blood, taken on day 0 of AZD1222 vaccination. The rearrangement joins TRBV2 to TRBJ2-7; 10 bases are a match to TRBD2. In DNA, the CDR3 is TGTGCCAGCCTACTAGCGGGGCACTCCTACGAGCAGTACTTC. This codes for CASLLAGHSYEQYF.